This is a list of T cell receptor beta chains from one sample in a study of T cell changes during pregnancy in multiple sclerosis. The repertoire was sequenced with immunoSEQ multiplex PCR; TCRdb's copy has only in-frame clones and lacks some. The sample has about 99,000 clones; around 94% are singletons. Source: peripheral blood, taken after pregnancy. Every receptor here comes from a female donor with multiple sclerosis, enrolled in a pregnancy study. CDR3s include the opening cysteine and the closing phenylalanine or tryptophan. D genes are given only for firm matches. Not all rows give a size; the values are once, few, many and, for expanded clones, a class.

V gene: TRBV2
clone size: NA
J gene: TRBJ2-2
D gene: NA
CDR3 protein: CASSGGRVLPGELFF
CDR3 DNA: TGTGCCAGCAGTGGGGGCAGGGTCCTCCCCGGGGAGCTGTTTTTT

V gene: TRBV5-1
clone size: NA
J gene: TRBJ1-6
D gene: TRBD1
CDR3 protein: CASSDRGGPLHF
CDR3 DNA: TGCGCCAGCAGCGACAGGGGAGGACCCCTCCACTTT

V gene: TRBV4-1
clone size: NA
J gene: TRBJ2-2
D gene: TRBD1
CDR3 protein: CASSQRTGVANTGELFF
CDR3 DNA: TGCGCCAGCAGCCAAAGAACAGGGGTGGCGAACACCGGGGAGCTGTTTTTT

V gene: TRBV28
clone size: NA
J gene: TRBJ2-2
D gene: NA
CDR3 protein: CASSNRNTGELFF
CDR3 DNA: TGTGCCAGCAGCAACAGGAACACCGGGGAGCTGTTTTTT

V gene: TRBV18
clone size: NA
J gene: TRBJ1-1
D gene: NA
CDR3 protein: CASRAQGVNTEAFF
CDR3 DNA: TGTGCCAGCCGGGCACAGGGTGTGAACACTGAAGCTTTCTTT

V gene: TRBV7-3
clone size: NA
J gene: TRBJ2-3
D gene: TRBD2
CDR3 protein: CASSFRTSGKDTQYF
CDR3 DNA: TGTGCCAGCAGCTTCCGGACTAGCGGCAAAGATACGCAGTATTTT

V gene: TRBV6-4
clone size: NA
J gene: TRBJ2-3
D gene: NA
CDR3 protein: CASSDGGAPDTQYF
CDR3 DNA: TGTGCCAGCAGTGACGGGGGGGCCCCGGATACGCAGTATTTT

V gene: TRBV19
clone size: once
J gene: TRBJ1-3
D gene: NA
CDR3 protein: CASNSEGQPEGNTIYF
CDR3 DNA: TGTGCCAGTAATAGTGAAGGACAGCCAGAGGGAAACACCATATATTTT

V gene: TRBV6-1
clone size: few
J gene: TRBJ1-5
D gene: NA
CDR3 protein: CASSVQGNQPQHF
CDR3 DNA: TGTGCCAGCAGTGTACAGGGCAATCAGCCCCAGCATTTT

V gene: TRBV7-3
clone size: NA
J gene: TRBJ1-2
D gene: TRBD1
CDR3 protein: CASSLRPRDRGLANYGYTF
CDR3 DNA: TGTGCCAGCAGCCTACGACCTCGGGACAGGGGCCTCGCTAACTATGGCTACACCTTC

V gene: TRBV4-3
clone size: NA
J gene: TRBJ2-1
D gene: NA
CDR3 protein: CASSQDFTGIGYNEQFF
CDR3 DNA: TGCGCCAGCAGCCAAGATTTTACAGGGATAGGGTACAATGAGCAGTTCTTC

V gene: TRBV5-4
clone size: NA
J gene: TRBJ2-5
D gene: TRBD2
CDR3 protein: CASRLREGPETQYF
CDR3 DNA: TGTGCCAGCAGGCTGAGGGAGGGCCCAGAGACCCAGTACTTC

V gene: TRBV15
clone size: NA
J gene: TRBJ1-5
D gene: NA
CDR3 protein: CATSRDGPPNSNQPQHF
CDR3 DNA: TGTGCCACCAGCAGAGATGGGCCCCCAAATAGCAATCAGCCCCAGCATTTT

V gene: TRBV7-2
clone size: NA
J gene: TRBJ2-2
D gene: NA
CDR3 protein: CASSLLVGTGELFF
CDR3 DNA: TGTGCCAGCAGCTTACTAGTAGGCACCGGGGAGCTGTTTTTT

V gene: TRBV10-3
clone size: NA
J gene: TRBJ1-2
D gene: NA
CDR3 protein: CAISEGGAGHGYGYTF
CDR3 DNA: TGTGCCATCAGTGAAGGAGGGGCGGGGCACGGCTATGGCTACACCTTC

V gene: TRBV6-5
clone size: NA
J gene: TRBJ1-5
D gene: NA
CDR3 protein: CASRAPGNQPQHF
CDR3 DNA: TGTGCCAGCAGGGCCCCAGGGAATCAGCCCCAGCATTTT

V gene: TRBV7-2
clone size: NA
J gene: TRBJ1-1
D gene: NA
CDR3 protein: CASSLGVLRSEAFF
CDR3 DNA: TGTGCCAGCAGCTTAGGGGTATTGCGGTCTGAAGCTTTCTTT

V gene: TRBV6-5
clone size: NA
J gene: TRBJ2-7
D gene: NA
CDR3 protein: CASSPLALTYEQYF
CDR3 DNA: TGTGCCAGCAGTCCCTTAGCGCTTACCTACGAGCAGTACTTC

V gene: TRBV18
clone size: NA
J gene: TRBJ1-1
D gene: NA
CDR3 protein: CASSPLGREGNTEAFF
CDR3 DNA: TGTGCCAGCTCACCACTCGGCAGGGAGGGGAACACTGAAGCTTTCTTT

V gene: TRBV5-1
clone size: NA
J gene: TRBJ2-7
D gene: NA
CDR3 protein: CASSLGADSYEQYF
CDR3 DNA: TGCGCCAGCAGCTTGGGGGCAGACTCCTACGAGCAGTACTTC

V gene: TRBV11-2
clone size: NA
J gene: TRBJ1-1
D gene: NA
CDR3 protein: CASSPRSAMNTEAFF
CDR3 DNA: TGTGCCAGCAGCCCCCGAAGCGCCATGAACACTGAAGCTTTCTTT

V gene: TRBV6-1
clone size: NA
J gene: TRBJ2-5
D gene: TRBD2
CDR3 protein: CASSETGGAPRGETQYF
CDR3 DNA: TGTGCCAGCAGTGAAACCGGGGGGGCACCCCGAGGAGAGACCCAGTACTTC

V gene: TRBV11-2
clone size: NA
J gene: TRBJ2-2
D gene: TRBD1
CDR3 protein: CASSLVGQGYTGELFF
CDR3 DNA: TGTGCCAGCAGCTTAGTGGGACAGGGGTACACCGGGGAGCTGTTTTTT

V gene: TRBV6-1
clone size: NA
J gene: TRBJ2-6
D gene: NA
CDR3 protein: CASSLQGTGANVLTF
CDR3 DNA: TGTGCCAGCAGTCTACAGGGAACCGGGGCCAACGTCCTGACTTTC

V gene: TRBV10-1
clone size: NA
J gene: TRBJ2-2
D gene: TRBD1
CDR3 protein: CASSRTGSLNTGELFF
CDR3 DNA: TGCGCCAGCAGCCGGACAGGGTCCTTGAACACCGGGGAGCTGTTTTTT

V gene: TRBV19
clone size: NA
J gene: TRBJ1-1
D gene: NA
CDR3 protein: CASSSHRENTEAFF
CDR3 DNA: TGTGCCAGTAGTTCTCACAGGGAGAACACTGAAGCTTTCTTT

V gene: TRBV7-2
clone size: NA
J gene: TRBJ2-5
D gene: TRBD1
CDR3 protein: CASSLDRGQLETQYF
CDR3 DNA: TGTGCCAGCAGCTTAGACCGGGGACAGTTGGAGACCCAGTACTTC

V gene: TRBV27
clone size: NA
J gene: TRBJ2-5
D gene: TRBD1
CDR3 protein: CASSQQTGGGETQYF
CDR3 DNA: TGTGCCAGCAGTCAACAGACAGGGGGTGGGGAGACCCAGTACTTC

V gene: TRBV5-4
clone size: NA
J gene: TRBJ1-2
D gene: NA
CDR3 protein: CASSLKGPGGYTF
CDR3 DNA: TGTGCCAGCAGCTTGAAGGGTCCGGGGGGCTACACCTTC

V gene: TRBV7-2
clone size: once
J gene: TRBJ1-1
D gene: TRBD1
CDR3 protein: CASSFLGRGRTGRGAFF
CDR3 DNA: TGTGCCAGCAGCTTTCTTGGAAGGGGACGGACAGGGAGAGGAGCTTTCTTT

V gene: TRBV6-5
clone size: NA
J gene: TRBJ2-7
D gene: TRBD1
CDR3 protein: CASRETGSYEQYF
CDR3 DNA: TGTGCCAGCAGAGAGACAGGGTCCTACGAGCAGTACTTC

V gene: TRBV30
clone size: few
J gene: TRBJ1-3
D gene: NA
CDR3 protein: CAWATGSGNTIYF
CDR3 DNA: TGTGCCTGGGCCACGGGGTCTGGAAACACCATATATTTT

V gene: TRBV27
clone size: few
J gene: TRBJ2-3
D gene: TRBD2
CDR3 protein: CASSLFSGRHGTQYF
CDR3 DNA: TGTGCCAGCAGTTTATTCAGCGGGAGGCACGGTACGCAGTATTTT

V gene: TRBV28
clone size: NA
J gene: TRBJ2-7
D gene: TRBD1
CDR3 protein: CASKLGGQVEQYF
CDR3 DNA: TGTGCCAGCAAGTTAGGGGGACAGGTGGAGCAGTACTTC

V gene: TRBV19
clone size: NA
J gene: TRBJ2-3
D gene: NA
CDR3 protein: CASSPPTGPDTQYF
CDR3 DNA: TGTGCCAGTAGTCCCCCAACTGGGCCAGATACGCAGTATTTT

V gene: TRBV11-2
clone size: NA
J gene: TRBJ2-7
D gene: TRBD2
CDR3 protein: CASSTTGTSGAEQYF
CDR3 DNA: TGTGCCAGCAGCACAACCGGGACTAGCGGAGCCGAGCAGTACTTC

V gene: TRBV7-3
clone size: NA
J gene: TRBJ1-1
D gene: NA
CDR3 protein: CASSLMGGNTEAFF
CDR3 DNA: TGTGCCAGCAGCTTAATGGGGGGAAACACTGAAGCTTTCTTT

V gene: TRBV7-8
clone size: NA
J gene: TRBJ2-2
D gene: TRBD2
CDR3 protein: CASSLRPGLGFGELFF
CDR3 DNA: TGTGCCAGCAGCTTGAGGCCGGGACTAGGTTTCGGGGAGCTGTTTTTT

V gene: TRBV12-5
clone size: NA
J gene: TRBJ1-1
D gene: TRBD1
CDR3 protein: CASGPGQMNTEAFF
CDR3 DNA: TGTGCTAGTGGCCCGGGACAGATGAACACTGAAGCTTTCTTT

V gene: TRBV25-1
clone size: NA
J gene: TRBJ2-2
D gene: NA
CDR3 protein: CASNSGGASNTGELFF
CDR3 DNA: TGTGCCAGCAACTCGGGCGGGGCCTCGAACACCGGGGAGCTGTTTTTT

V gene: TRBV10-2
clone size: NA
J gene: TRBJ2-7
D gene: TRBD2
CDR3 protein: CASTGLAGEGVSYEQYF
CDR3 DNA: TGCGCCAGCACGGGACTAGCGGGAGAAGGGGTTTCCTACGAGCAGTACTTC

V gene: TRBV5-1
clone size: medium-sized
J gene: TRBJ1-1
D gene: NA
CDR3 protein: CASRSRQNTEAFF
CDR3 DNA: TGCGCCAGCAGATCTAGGCAGAACACTGAAGCTTTCTTT

V gene: TRBV27
clone size: NA
J gene: TRBJ2-6
D gene: NA
CDR3 protein: CASFNPGSGANVLTF
CDR3 DNA: TGTGCCAGCTTCAACCCGGGGTCTGGGGCCAACGTCCTGACTTTC

V gene: TRBV19
clone size: once
J gene: TRBJ1-5
D gene: NA
CDR3 protein: CASSRGRSSNQPQHF
CDR3 DNA: TGTGCCAGTAGCCGGGGTAGGAGTAGCAATCAGCCCCAGCATTTT

V gene: TRBV7-2
clone size: NA
J gene: TRBJ1-5
D gene: NA
CDR3 protein: CASSQDGVVGPQHF
CDR3 DNA: TGTGCCAGCAGCCAGGACGGGGTTGTTGGGCCCCAGCATTTT

V gene: TRBV6-6
clone size: NA
J gene: TRBJ1-1
D gene: TRBD1
CDR3 protein: CASSPGTGGRAFF
CDR3 DNA: TGTGCCAGCAGCCCCGGGACAGGGGGCCGGGCTTTCTTT

V gene: TRBV4-1
clone size: NA
J gene: TRBJ1-1
D gene: NA
CDR3 protein: CASSPSRGHILTEAFF
CDR3 DNA: TGCGCCAGCAGCCCCAGTCGGGGACACATCCTAACTGAAGCTTTCTTT

V gene: TRBV18
clone size: few
J gene: TRBJ2-3
D gene: TRBD2
CDR3 protein: CASSPSGSGRGYTQYF
CDR3 DNA: TGTGCCAGCTCGCCCTCGGGTAGCGGGAGAGGATATACGCAGTATTTT

V gene: TRBV9
clone size: NA
J gene: TRBJ2-5
D gene: NA
CDR3 protein: CASSLGQSRGETQYF
CDR3 DNA: TGTGCCAGCAGCCTCGGACAGTCCCGGGGTGAGACCCAGTACTTC